This is a list of T cell receptor beta chains from one sample in a study of blood T cell repertoires in COVID-19. Produced via immunoSEQ multiplex PCR; TCRdb's table is partial and in-frame only. The data contain 200,000 to 300,000 clones, 86% of them singletons. Material for sequencing was peripheral blood. All receptors derive from a man aged 25-45 years with active or convalescent COVID-19. The CDR3 runs from the conserved cysteine through the conserved F or W. A D gene is named only where the DNA matches it firmly. Rows give clone size only sometimes, using once, few, many, or a class for an expanded clone.

>TRBJ1-1|TRBD1|TRBV3-1/TRBV3-2|.
TGTGCCAGCAGCCGGGGACAGGGGGCAGGCACTGAAGCTTTCTTT
CASSRGQGAGTEAFF
>TRBJ2-2|.|TRBV1|once
TGCACCAGCAGCCAGGCAGGGGCCTACACCGGGGAGCTGTTTTTT
CTSSQAGAYTGELFF
>TRBJ2-7|TRBD1|TRBV27|.
TGTGCCAGCAGTCGGGACAGAAACTACGAGCAGTACTTC
CASSRDRNYEQYF
>TRBJ2-1|.|TRBV5-1|.
TGCGCCAGCAGCTTAGTAACTTCCGAGCAGTTCTTC
CASSLVTSEQFF
>TRBJ1-3|TRBD1|TRBV5-1|.
TGCGCCAGCAGCTTGGAACTGACAGGGGGCGACGGAAACACCATATATTTT
CASSLELTGGDGNTIYF
>TRBJ1-5|TRBD1|TRBV6-5|.
TGTGCCAGCAAGGCGACAGGGGGAGTTCAGCCCCAGCATTTT
CASKATGGVQPQHF
>TRBJ1-5|.|TRBV6-5|.
TGTGCCAGCAGTTACAGGGGGAGCAATCAGCCCCAGCATTTT
CASSYRGSNQPQHF
>TRBJ2-3|.|TRBV28|once
TGTGCCAGCTCCCTCGTCCGAGGGAGCACAGATACGCAGTATTTT
CASSLVRGSTDTQYF
>TRBJ2-1|.|TRBV12-3/TRBV12-4|.
TGTGCCAGCAGGATGGGGGGACAGTTTGTCTTC
CASRMGGQFVF
>TRBJ2-1|.|TRBV29-1|.
TGCAGCGTTGTGTTCGGGTGGGGGGATACATACAATGAGCAGTTCTTC
CSVVFGWGDTYNEQFF
>TRBJ1-1|TRBD1|TRBV3-1/TRBV3-2|.
TGTGCCAGCAGCCACTCGGACAGGACCATCATGAACACTGAAGCTTTCTTT
CASSHSDRTIMNTEAFF
>TRBJ2-3|TRBD1|TRBV6-1|.
TGTGCCAGCAGTGCGCCGGACAGGGGGTTTGCAGATACGCAGTATTTT
CASSAPDRGFADTQYF
>TRBJ1-3|.|TRBV7-6|.
TGTGCCAGCAGCTTATGGGCGAGCTCGAACTCTGGAAACACCATATATTTT
CASSLWASSNSGNTIYF
>TRBJ1-1|TRBD1|TRBV6-5|.
TGTGCCAGCACCTGGACAGGAGTTGGAAGTACTGAAGCTTTCTTT
CASTWTGVGSTEAFF
>TRBJ1-1|.|TRBV18|.
TGTGCCAGCTCACCAGCAGGGGTGAACACTGAAGCTTTCTTT
CASSPAGVNTEAFF
>TRBJ2-5|TRBD2|TRBV19|.
TGTGCCAGTAGTACCTCTAGCGGACAAGAGACCCAGTACTTC
CASSTSSGQETQYF
>TRBJ1-1|TRBD1|TRBV7-2|.
TGTGCCAGCAGCTCGCTCCCGACAGGGACTGAAGCTTTCTTT
CASSSLPTGTEAFF
>TRBJ1-1|.|TRBV4-3|.
TGCGCCAGCAGCCAAGATGGAAGGGGTGGTACTGAAGCTTTCTTT
CASSQDGRGGTEAFF
>TRBJ2-2|TRBD2|TRBV11-3|.
TGTGCCAGCAGCTTAGTAGCGGGAACCGGGGAGCTGTTTTTT
CASSLVAGTGELFF
>TRBJ1-6|.|TRBV3-1/TRBV3-2|once
TGTGCCAGCAGCCAAGATCCAAATTTCGGGTCACCCCTCCACTTT
CASSQDPNFGSPLHF
>TRBJ1-1|.|TRBV20-1|.
TGCAGTGCTAGTTTCCAGGTAGAGAACACTGAAGCTTTCTTT
CSASFQVENTEAFF
>TRBJ2-7|TRBD2|TRBV11-2|.
TGTGCCAGCAGCCGCACTAGCGGGTCCTACGAGCAGTACTTC
CASSRTSGSYEQYF
>TRBJ1-5|.|TRBV28|.
TGTGCCAGCAGTCCCAGGGGTGCCAATCAGCCCCAGCATTTT
CASSPRGANQPQHF
>TRBJ2-7|.|TRBV12-3/TRBV12-4|.
TGTGCCACCTCGGAAAGAGGGTTCTACGAGCAGTACTTC
CATSERGFYEQYF
>TRBJ1-5|.|TRBV15|.
TGTGCCACCAGCGGCTTCGTAGGGGCCCAGCCCCAGCATTTT
CATSGFVGAQPQHF
>TRBJ2-7|.|TRBV3-1/TRBV3-2|.
TGTGCCAGCAGCCAAGATCACAGTAGCTCCTACGAGCAGTACTTC
CASSQDHSSSYEQYF
>TRBJ2-5|TRBD1|TRBV9|.
TGTGCCAGCAGCGAAGGACAGGGGCCCGGAGAGACCCAGTACTTC
CASSEGQGPGETQYF
>TRBJ1-1|.|TRBV7-8|once
TGTGCCAGCAGCTTGGAAACCACAGGGTACGCTGAAGCTTTCTTT
CASSLETTGYAEAFF
>TRBJ2-7|TRBD1|TRBV29-1|.
TGCAGCGTTGGACAGGGGGGTGGCTCCTACGAGCAGTACTTC
CSVGQGGGSYEQYF
>TRBJ2-2|.|TRBV5-1|.
TGCGCCAGCAGCTCCGGCAGGGCCTATCCCGGGGAGCTGTTTTTT
CASSSGRAYPGELFF
>TRBJ2-7|TRBD2|TRBV4-2|.
TGTGCCAGCAGCCAAGTCCTAGCGGGGAGAAACTACGAGCAGTACTTC
CASSQVLAGRNYEQYF
>TRBJ2-7|.|TRBV11-2|.
TGTGCCAGCAGCTCGCAGGGCCCCTACGAGCAGTACTTC
CASSSQGPYEQYF
>TRBJ2-7|.|TRBV21-1|.
TGTGCCAGCAGCTTTTCCTCTCTAATCTCCTACGAGCAGTACTTC
CASSFSSLISYEQYF
>TRBJ1-2|TRBD1|TRBV27|.
TGTGCCAGCAGTCCACTGGCCGGGACAGACTATGGCTACACCTTC
CASSPLAGTDYGYTF
>TRBJ1-2|.|TRBV6-5|.
TGTGCCAGCAGTTCGGCAGGGGGCTACACCTTC
CASSSAGGYTF
>TRBJ2-3|TRBD1|TRBV24-1|.
TGTGCCACCAGCCCAACAGGGGAAGCAGATACGCAGTATTTT
CATSPTGEADTQYF